This paragraph reports one T cell receptor beta chain. These data come from a study of blood T cell repertoires in COVID-19. Study overall: T cells, B-cell-depleted T cells, or PBMCs supplied cDNA or gDNA.

V shed 0 bases, J shed 7 bases, and the junction held 6 bases outside the gene matches. Per the germline V gene, CDR1 is SGHTA and CDR2 is FQGNSA. This CDR3 comprises 14 residues. Study processing details: Counts of nucleated cells, estimated from reference gene primer amplification, were obtained. Measured with immunoSEQ multiplex PCR; TCRdb has only the in-frame clones, and not every one. The V and J calls and clone size come from that table; D and trimming were worked out from the DNA. Among 140,000 to 150,000 clones, about 89% were seen once, and the ten largest hold around 3.2%. The rearrangement links TRBV7-2 to TRBJ2-7, with 7 bases lining up with TRBD2. The sample taken for sequencing was peripheral blood. The origin of this receptor is a man aged 55-75 years with active or convalescent COVID-19. The CDR3 sequence is CASSLAGGPEEQYF. The CDR3 DNA follows: TGTGCCAGCAGCTTAGCGGGAGGGCCTGAGGAGCAGTACTTC.